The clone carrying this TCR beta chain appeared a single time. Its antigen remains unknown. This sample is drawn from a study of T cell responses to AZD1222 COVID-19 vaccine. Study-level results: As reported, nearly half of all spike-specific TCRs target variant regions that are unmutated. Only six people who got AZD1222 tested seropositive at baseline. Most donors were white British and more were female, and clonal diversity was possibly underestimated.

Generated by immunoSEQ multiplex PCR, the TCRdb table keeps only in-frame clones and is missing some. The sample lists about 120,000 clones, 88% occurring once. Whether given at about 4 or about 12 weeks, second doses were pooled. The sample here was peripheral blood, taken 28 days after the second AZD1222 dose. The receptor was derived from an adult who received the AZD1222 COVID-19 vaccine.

The CDR3, as DNA: TGTGCCAGCAGCCCCACCTCGGGGTTAGCTCAGCCCCAGCATTTT. Protein: CASSPTSGLAQPQHF. The chain is built from TRBV7-8 and TRBJ1-5; no reliable D call. The CDR3 consists of 15 residues. V was clipped by 5 bases and J by 6 bases, with 17 bases between them. Germline V lookup: CDR1 SGHVS, CDR2 FQNEAQ.